This T cell receptor (beta chain) derives from a study of T cells in Graves' hyperthyroidism and ophthalmopathy. Germline-derived CDR1 and CDR2 are SEHNR and FQNEAQ (reference sequence). The V and J ends lost 2 bases and 2 bases respectively, with 25 bases between them. The CDR3 has 19 residues. From RNA transcripts, TCR beta CDR3 regions were amplified. The study used the HTBI primer set for a first-round RT-PCR of the TCR CDR3. A single record per CDR3 protein comes from TCRdb applying MiXCR to the multiplex PCR reads. The data contain about 360,000 distinct CDR3 sequences, less than 15% of them singletons. In this sample, this clonotype turned up many times.

The V and J genes are TRBV7-9 and TRBJ2-7, with D uncertain. This TCR derives from a man aged 30-40 years with Graves' hyperthyroidism that later progressed to Graves' ophthalmopathy. Source material: blood. As DNA, the CDR3 is TGTGCCAGCAGCTTAACCAAGGTTGGTTCCCCACTCAAGGCCTACGAGCAGTACTTC. Translated, it gives CASSLTKVGSPLKAYEQYF.